Following are 24 T cell receptor beta chains from one sample sequenced in a study of cytomegalovirus exposure and HLA in healthy donors (dated by TCRdb to the late 2010s). The library was prepared using the immunoSEQ multiplex PCR assay. TCRdb took over this immuneACCESS table, retaining in-frame rearrangements with V and J assigned. Such tables are incomplete; in checked studies, under half of the missing clones stem from an unresolved V gene, and the remainder is unexplained. Counted in this sample were around 130,000 clones; 89% of them appeared once. Jointly, the top ten make up about 3.7% of the sample. The specimen sequenced was PBMCs. All receptors come from a man aged 25-40 years in good health and CMV-seronegative.

This clone was seen a single time. The CDR3, as DNA: TGTGCCAGCAGCTTAGCGCCCAGGAACACTGAAGCTTTCTTT. Its translation: CASSLAPRNTEAFF. This chain uses TRBV7-9 with TRBJ1-1; no clear D. Germline V gene data show CDR1 as SEHNR and CDR2 as FQNEAQ (reference sequence). V lost 0 bases, J lost 1 base, and 6 bases lay in between. The CDR3 is made up of 14 amino acids.

The rearrangement uses TRBV29-1 and TRBJ2-1; D is perhaps TRBD2 (5 bases). The CDR3 is made up of 12 amino acids. Germline V gene lookup returns CDR1 SQVTM and CDR2 ANQGSEA. Trimming removed 2 bases from V and 7 bases from J, with 9 bases in between. The CDR3 sequence: CSVERGRNEQFF. CDR3 in DNA: TGCAGCGTTGAACGGGGTAGAAATGAGCAGTTCTTC.

The V gene is TRBV6-5, the J gene TRBJ2-5; 11 bases agree with TRBD1. The CDR3 totals 16 residues. Germline CDR1 reads MNHEY; CDR2 reads SVGAGI. Trimming cost V 0 bases and J 5 bases; bases outside gene matches: 5. CDR3 nucleotide sequence: TGTGCCAGCAGTTACTCAAGGACAGGGGGCACCGAGACCCAGTACTTC. This gives the protein CASSYSRTGGTETQYF.

The J gene is TRBJ2-7, the V gene TRBV19, with D tentatively TRBD1 (6 bases). There are 13 residues in the CDR3. CDR1 is LNHDA, CDR2 SQIVND, per germline (reference sequence). Trimming pared 6 bases from V and 1 base from J, leaving 10 bases between. CDR3 protein: CASRQGLSYEQYF. CDR3 coding DNA: TGTGCCAGTAGACAGGGCCTTTCCTACGAGCAGTACTTC.

The chain recombines TRBV7-9 with TRBJ2-3, with 7 bases that match TRBD1. The CDR3 is 15 amino acids. Germline lookup yields CDR1 SEHNR and CDR2 FQNEAQ (reference sequence). Unmatched junction bases numbered 7, after V lost 5 bases and J lost 2 bases. The CDR3: CASSPRQGSTDTQYF. CDR3 nucleotide sequence: TGTGCCAGCAGCCCCCGACAGGGATCCACAGATACGCAGTATTTT. The whole variable domain, filled in from reference TRBV7-9 and TRBJ2-3, reads DTGVSQNPRHKITKRGQNVTFRCDPISEHNRLYWYRQTLGQGPEFLTYFQNEAQLEKSRLLSDRFSAERPKGSFSTLEIQRTEQGDSAMYLCASSPRQGSTDTQYFGPGTRLTVL.

The genes are TRBV19 and TRBJ2-1, with 11 positions matching TRBD2. Trimming cost V 4 bases and J 5 bases; bases outside gene matches: 4. From germline, CDR1 is LNHDA and CDR2 SQIVND (reference sequence). CDR3 length equals 15 residues. CDR3 coding DNA: TGTGCCAGTAGTACGCTAGCGGGGGGTAACAATGAGCAGTTCTTC. It is translated as CASSTLAGGNNEQFF. Full variable domain (outside the CDR3, taken from reference TRBV19 and TRBJ2-1): DGGITQSPKYLFRKEGQNVTLSCEQNLNHDAMYWYRQDPGQGLRLIYYSQIVNDFQKGDIAEGYSVSREKKESFPLTVTSAQKNPTAFYLCASSTLAGGNNEQFFGPGTRLTVL.

The chain uses TRBV7-3 and TRBJ2-3, with 8 bases aligning to TRBD2. The germline CDR1 and CDR2 sequences are SGHTA and FQGTGA. V lost 2 bases, J lost 3 bases, and 1 base stayed unmatched. CDR3 length: 14 residues. As DNA, the CDR3 is TGTGCCAGCAGCTTAGCGGGGGGTACAGATACGCAGTATTTT. Amino acid sequence: CASSLAGGTDTQYF.

This clone was observed a single time. J is TRBJ2-6 and V is TRBV18; 8 bases map to TRBD1. Germline V gives CDR1 KGHSH, CDR2 LQKENI. Trimming at V came to 0 bases and at J to 2 bases, leaving 9 bases not matched to a gene. This CDR3 has 19 residues. CDR3 loop: CASSPPSGGGSAGANVLTF. The CDR3 region has the DNA TGTGCCAGCTCACCACCTTCAGGGGGCGGATCTGCTGGGGCCAACGTCCTGACTTTC.

The genes are TRBV10-3 and TRBJ1-6; D possibly corresponds to TRBD1 (6 bases). The CDR3 totals 20 residues. Germline V CDR1 and CDR2: ENHRY, SYGVKD. Trimming took off 0 bases at V and 9 bases at J, with 27 bases between the two ends. The CDR3 nucleotides are TGTGCCATCAGTGAGTCTATTATAATAGCCAGGGGCCTGATGGGTTCACCCCTCCACTTT. Protein sequence: CAISESIIIARGLMGSPLHF.

This chain connects TRBV19 to TRBJ2-7; the match to TRBD1 covers 7 bases. The germline CDR1 and CDR2 sequences are LNHDA and SQIVND (reference sequence). V trimming: 5 bases; J trimming: 7 bases; junction bases outside the gene matches: 11. The CDR3 spans 14 residues. The CDR3 is CASSARDSLWEQYF. In DNA, the CDR3 is TGTGCCAGTAGTGCTCGGGACAGCCTGTGGGAGCAGTACTTC.

This chain uses TRBV28 with TRBJ1-2; D ambiguous. Trimming took 5 bases from V and 4 from J, leaving 20 bases between them. Per germline, CDR1 MDHEN and CDR2 SYDVKM. This CDR3 region has 16 residues. The CDR3 sequence is CASSPRMSARGYGYTF. CDR3 DNA: TGTGCCAGCAGTCCGCGCATGTCGGCGCGGGGCTATGGCTACACCTTC.

The rearrangement joins TRBV1 to TRBJ2-3; the table gives TRBD1 as D, unverified against the DNA. TRBV1 is flagged as a pseudogene. This CDR3 has 19 residues. CDR3 bases: TGCACCAGCAGCCAAGATGGAGGGGGCCCTTTGTGTGGCACAGATACGCAGTATTTT. It encodes CTSSQDGGGPLCGTDTQYF.

The chain uses TRBV6-6 and TRBJ2-2, with 9 positions matching TRBD2. Germline V lookup: CDR1 MNHNY, CDR2 SVGAGI (reference sequence). This CDR3 is 15 amino acids long. V trimming: 5 bases; J trimming: 3 bases; junction bases outside the gene matches: 4. CDR3 sequence reads: CASSLTSGDTGELFF. Here the CDR3 DNA reads TGTGCCAGCAGTCTGACTAGCGGTGACACCGGGGAGCTGTTTTTT.

The rearrangement links TRBV5-4 to TRBJ2-3; 7 bases line up with TRBD2. Germline trimming cut 9 bases from V and 1 base from J; bases unmatched to any gene: 8. The CDR3 is 14 residues long. Germline loops: CDR1 SGHNT, CDR2 YYREEE (reference sequence). The CDR3 DNA sequence: TGTGCCAACCCAAAGCGGGGTCGCACAGATACGCAGTATTTT. This sequence encodes CANPKRGRTDTQYF.

This clone showed up just once. The chain links TRBV11-2 to TRBJ1-2, with D uncertain. Germline V CDR1 and CDR2: SGHAT, FQNNGV. Trimming cost V 4 bases and J 2 bases, with 14 bases left between them. This CDR3 spans 15 amino acids. CDR3 loop: CASSYTDTENYGYTF. DNA of the CDR3: TGTGCCAGCAGCTACACAGATACAGAGAACTATGGCTACACCTTC. Together with reference TRBV11-2 and TRBJ1-2, the CDR3 gives the full variable domain: EAGVAQSPRYKIIEKRQSVAFWCNPISGHATLYWYQQILGQGPKLLIQFQNNGVVDDSQLPKDRFSAERLKGVDSTLKIQPAKLEDSAVYLCASSYTDTENYGYTFGSGTRLTVV.

The rearrangement uses TRBV6-4 and TRBJ2-2, with 10 bases matching TRBD1. The CDR3 is 15 amino acids. V shed 7 bases, J shed 9 bases, and the junction held 11 bases outside the gene matches. CDR1 and CDR2 from the germline V gene are MRHNA and SNTAGT. CDR3 amino acids: CASKQGQGFGRELFF. The CDR3 DNA sequence: TGTGCCAGCAAACAGGGACAGGGGTTCGGCCGGGAGCTGTTTTTT.

This clone is a singleton in its sample. This chain joins TRBV19 and TRBJ2-5; tentatively, D is TRBD1 (5 bases). V shed 9 bases and J shed 2 bases, with 10 bases lying between them. Germline loops: CDR1 LNHDA, CDR2 SQIVND (reference sequence). The CDR3 has 12 residues. This CDR3 reads CARAWTQETQYF. The CDR3 DNA sequence: TGTGCCAGAGCGTGGACACAAGAGACCCAGTACTTC. Looking up the rest from reference TRBV19 and TRBJ2-5 gives the full variable domain: DGGITQSPKYLFRKEGQNVTLSCEQNLNHDAMYWYRQDPGQGLRLIYYSQIVNDFQKGDIAEGYSVSREKKESFPLTVTSAQKNPTAFYLCARAWTQETQYFGPGTRLLVL.

This chain links TRBV7-9 with TRBJ2-7; 8 bases are shared with TRBD2. V was pared by 0 bases and J by 6 bases, with 4 bases of the junction left unmatched. The CDR3 covers 14 residues. Germline-derived CDR1 and CDR2 are SEHNR and FQNEAQ (reference sequence). The DNA of the CDR3 is TGTGCCAGCAGCTTAGCGTTCGGGGGGGCCGAGCAGTACTTC. This codes for CASSLAFGGAEQYF.

This clone was seen only once. This chain connects TRBV28 to TRBJ1-2, with D perhaps TRBD1 (6 bases). This CDR3 contains 13 residues. Trimming took off 9 bases at V and 4 bases at J, with 15 bases between the two ends. Germline lookup yields CDR1 MDHEN and CDR2 SYDVKM. CDR3 region: CASTLGTPYGYTF. Here the CDR3 DNA reads TGTGCCAGTACTCTAGGGACACCCTATGGCTACACCTTC.

The chain joins TRBV9 to TRBJ1-2; 9 bases are shared with TRBD1. The germline V gene encodes CDR1 SGDLS and CDR2 YYNGEE. Trimming cost V 4 bases and J 4 bases; bases outside gene matches: 8. The CDR3 consists of 15 residues. The CDR3 nucleotides are TGTGCCAGCAGCACCGCCGGGACAGGGCCCTATGGCTACACCTTC. Protein product: CASSTAGTGPYGYTF.

The chain joins TRBV28 to TRBJ2-7, with TRBD1 matching 11 bases. Germline assignment: CDR1 MDHEN and CDR2 SYDVKM. This CDR3 spans 14 amino acids. With V trimmed by 5 bases and J by 4 bases, 4 bases remained unmatched. CDR3 DNA: TGTGCCAGCAGTGGGACAGGGGGAAGGTACGAGCAGTACTTC. It yields the protein CASSGTGGRYEQYF.

This rearrangement joins TRBV7-9 to TRBJ2-7; tentatively, D is TRBD2 (5 bases). The germline CDR1 and CDR2 sequences are SEHNR and FQNEAQ (reference sequence). The CDR3 is 12 amino acids. The ends were cut back, 4 bases at V and 6 bases at J, with 10 bases in the middle. CDR3 in amino acids: CASSWTRGEQYF. The CDR3 DNA is TGTGCCAGCAGCTGGACCCGGGGCGAGCAGTACTTC. Filled out from reference TRBV7-9 and TRBJ2-7, the complete variable domain reads DTGVSQNPRHKITKRGQNVTFRCDPISEHNRLYWYRQTLGQGPEFLTYFQNEAQLEKSRLLSDRFSAERPKGSFSTLEIQRTEQGDSAMYLCASSWTRGEQYFGPGTRLTVT.

This chain connects TRBV5-1 to TRBJ2-7; the match to TRBD1 covers 7 bases. CDR3 length equals 16 residues. CDR1 is SGHRS and CDR2 is YFSETQ in the germline V gene. V lost 4 bases and J lost 0; bases outside the gene matches: 10. In DNA form, the CDR3 reads TGCGCCAGCAGCCACGACAGGGACAGACGCTCCTACGAGCAGTACTTC. Translating it yields CASSHDRDRRSYEQYF. Looking up the rest from reference TRBV5-1 and TRBJ2-7 gives the full variable domain: KAGVTQTPRYLIKTRGQQVTLSCSPISGHRSVSWYQQTPGQGLQFLFEYFSETQRNKGNFPGRFSGRQFSNSRSEMNVSTLELGDSALYLCASSHDRDRRSYEQYFGPGTRLTVT.

The chain uses TRBV11-2 and TRBJ2-2; no clear D. The CDR3 has 13 residues. The germline CDR1 and CDR2 sequences are SGHAT and FQNNGV. Trimming pared 1 base from V and 6 bases from J, leaving 6 bases between. In DNA form, the CDR3 reads TGTGCCAGCAGCTTAGTATCCCCCGGGGAGCTGTTTTTT. This codes for CASSLVSPGELFF.